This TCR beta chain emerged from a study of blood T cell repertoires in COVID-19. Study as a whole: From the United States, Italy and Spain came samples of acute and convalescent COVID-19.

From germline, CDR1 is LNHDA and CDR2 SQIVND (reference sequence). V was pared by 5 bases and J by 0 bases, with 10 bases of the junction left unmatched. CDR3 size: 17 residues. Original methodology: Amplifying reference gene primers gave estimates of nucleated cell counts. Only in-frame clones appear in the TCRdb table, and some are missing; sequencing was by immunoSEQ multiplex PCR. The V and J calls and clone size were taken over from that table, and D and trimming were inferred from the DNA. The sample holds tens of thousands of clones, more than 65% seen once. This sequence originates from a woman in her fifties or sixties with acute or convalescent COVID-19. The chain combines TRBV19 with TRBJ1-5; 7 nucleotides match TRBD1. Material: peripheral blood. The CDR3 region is CASSYRGPRASNQPQHF. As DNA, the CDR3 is TGTGCCAGTAGTTACAGGGGACCCAGGGCTAGCAATCAGCCCCAGCATTTT. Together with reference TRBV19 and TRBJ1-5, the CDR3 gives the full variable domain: DGGITQSPKYLFRKEGQNVTLSCEQNLNHDAMYWYRQDPGQGLRLIYYSQIVNDFQKGDIAEGYSVSREKKESFPLTVTSAQKNPTAFYLCASSYRGPRASNQPQHFGDGTRLSIL.